This T cell receptor (beta chain) was documented in a study of cytomegalovirus exposure and HLA in healthy donors. General study results and limits: The authors later found HLA-associated TCR beta chains more clonally expanded than equally common others. Within an earlier analysis, most TCR beta V segments proved productive either about 90% or about 30% of the time.

The PCR contained 60 Vbeta and 13 Jbeta primers. Sequencing was performed with immunoSEQ multiplex PCR; in TCRdb, only in-frame clones are kept and a portion is missing. The sample consists of 45,000 to 60,000 clones, over 60% of them appearing once. This clone has a handful of counts. Its antigen remains unidentified. The material sequenced was PBMCs. This receptor was obtained from a woman aged 50 to 60 in good health and CMV-seronegative.

This chain's CDR3 is CASSHGGQGGTEAFF. CDR3 nucleotides: TGTGCCAGCAGCCACGGGGGACAGGGTGGCACTGAAGCTTTCTTT. This chain uses TRBV28 with TRBJ1-1; 9 nucleotides match TRBD1. The CDR3 is made up of 15 amino acids. Per germline, CDR1 MDHEN and CDR2 SYDVKM. V lost 6 bases to trimming and J lost 4 bases; unmatched junction nucleotides: 9.